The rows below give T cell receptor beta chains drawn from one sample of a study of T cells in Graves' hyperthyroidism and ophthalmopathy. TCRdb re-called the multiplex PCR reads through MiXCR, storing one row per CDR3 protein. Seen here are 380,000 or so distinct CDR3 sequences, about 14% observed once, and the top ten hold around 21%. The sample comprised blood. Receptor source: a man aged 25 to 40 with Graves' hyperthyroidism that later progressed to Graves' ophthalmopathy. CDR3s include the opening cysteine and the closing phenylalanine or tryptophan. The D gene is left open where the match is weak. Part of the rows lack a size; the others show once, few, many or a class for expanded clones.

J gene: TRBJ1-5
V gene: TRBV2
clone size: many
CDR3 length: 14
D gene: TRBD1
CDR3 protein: CASSTGQVNQPQHF
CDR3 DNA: TGTGCCAGCAGCACGGGACAGGTAAATCAGCCCCAGCATTTT

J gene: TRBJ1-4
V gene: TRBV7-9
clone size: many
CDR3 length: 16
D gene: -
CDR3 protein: CASSHYPGVANEKLFF
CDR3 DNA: TGTGCCAGCAGCCATTACCCAGGGGTTGCTAATGAAAAACTGTTTTTT

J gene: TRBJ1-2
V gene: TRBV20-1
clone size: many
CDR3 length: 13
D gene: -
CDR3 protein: CSASPRGTRGYTF
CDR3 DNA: TGCAGTGCTAGCCCTCGAGGGACTCGGGGCTACACCTTC

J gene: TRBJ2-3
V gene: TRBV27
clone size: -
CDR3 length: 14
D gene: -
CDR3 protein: CASSLNRLTDTQYF
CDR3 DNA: TGTGCCAGCAGTTTAAACAGGCTCACAGATACGCAGTATTTT

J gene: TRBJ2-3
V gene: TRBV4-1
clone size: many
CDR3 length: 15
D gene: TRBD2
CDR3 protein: CASSRPGLGTDTQYF
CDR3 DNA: TGCGCCAGCAGCCGACCGGGACTAGGGACAGATACGCAGTATTTT

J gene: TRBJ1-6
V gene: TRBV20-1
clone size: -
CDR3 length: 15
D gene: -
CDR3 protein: CSAREGGSYNSPLHF
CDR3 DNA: TGCAGTGCTAGAGAGGGGGGCTCCTATAATTCACCCCTCCACTTT

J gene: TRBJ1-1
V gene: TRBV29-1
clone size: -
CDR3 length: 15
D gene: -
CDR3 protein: CSVEVRRQANTEAFF
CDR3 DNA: TGCAGCGTTGAAGTTCGTCGACAGGCGAACACTGAAGCTTTCTTT

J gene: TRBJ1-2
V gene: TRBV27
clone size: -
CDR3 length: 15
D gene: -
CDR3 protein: CASSLSVDLPGGYTF
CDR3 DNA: TGTGCCAGCAGTTTATCCGTGGATCTGCCTGGTGGCTACACCTTC

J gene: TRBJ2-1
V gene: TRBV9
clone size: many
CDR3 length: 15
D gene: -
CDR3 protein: CASSVVAGWANEQFF
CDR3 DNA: TGTGCCAGCAGCGTAGTTGCAGGGTGGGCCAATGAGCAGTTCTTC

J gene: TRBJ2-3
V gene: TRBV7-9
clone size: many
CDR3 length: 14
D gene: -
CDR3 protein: CASSLGKNTDTQYF
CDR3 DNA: TGTGCCAGCAGCTTGGGGAAGAACACAGATACGCAGTATTTT

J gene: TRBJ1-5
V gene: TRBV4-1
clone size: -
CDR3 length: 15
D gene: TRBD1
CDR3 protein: CASSLGDREDQPQHF
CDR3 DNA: TGCGCCAGCAGCCTCGGGGACAGGGAGGATCAGCCCCAGCATTTT

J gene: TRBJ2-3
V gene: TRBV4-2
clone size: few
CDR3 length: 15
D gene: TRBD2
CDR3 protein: CASSPKRGSTDTQYF
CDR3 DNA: TGTGCCAGCAGCCCTAAGCGGGGTAGCACAGATACGCAGTATTTT

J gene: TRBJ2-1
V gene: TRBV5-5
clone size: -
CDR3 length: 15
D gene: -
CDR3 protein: CASSLAWSSYDEQFF
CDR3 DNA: TGTGCCAGCAGCTTGGCGTGGAGCTCCTACGATGAGCAGTTCTTC

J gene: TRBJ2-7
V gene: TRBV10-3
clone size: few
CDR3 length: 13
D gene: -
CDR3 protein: CAISEFSAYEQYF
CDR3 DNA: TGTGCCATCAGTGAGTTTTCAGCCTACGAGCAGTACTTC

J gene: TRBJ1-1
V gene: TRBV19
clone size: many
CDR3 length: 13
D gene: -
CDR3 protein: CASENSLNTEAFF
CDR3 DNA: TGTGCCAGTGAGAACAGCTTGAACACTGAAGCTTTCTTT

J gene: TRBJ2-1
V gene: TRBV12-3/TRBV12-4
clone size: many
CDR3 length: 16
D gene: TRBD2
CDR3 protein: CASRGVYGGAKDEQFF
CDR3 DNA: TGTGCCAGCAGGGGCGTCTACGGGGGGGCAAAGGATGAGCAGTTCTTC

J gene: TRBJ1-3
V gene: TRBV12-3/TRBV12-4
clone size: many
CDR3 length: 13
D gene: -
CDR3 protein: CASNQGSGNTIYF
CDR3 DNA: TGTGCCAGCAACCAGGGGTCTGGAAACACCATATATTTT

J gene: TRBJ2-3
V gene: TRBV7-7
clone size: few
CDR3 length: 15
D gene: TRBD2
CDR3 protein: CASSIGLAGLDTQYF
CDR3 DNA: TGTGCTAGCAGCATCGGACTAGCGGGGTTGGATACGCAGTATTTT

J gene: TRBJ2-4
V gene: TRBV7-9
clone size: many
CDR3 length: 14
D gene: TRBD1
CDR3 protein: CASSSGQGKNIQYF
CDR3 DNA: TGTGCCAGCAGCTCGGGACAGGGCAAAAACATTCAGTACTTC

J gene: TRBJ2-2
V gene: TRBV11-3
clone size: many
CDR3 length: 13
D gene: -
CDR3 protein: CASSLRGHGELFF
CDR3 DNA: TGTGCCAGCAGCTTACGGGGGCACGGGGAGCTGTTTTTT

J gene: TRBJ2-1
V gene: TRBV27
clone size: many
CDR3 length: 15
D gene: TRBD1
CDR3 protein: CASSLHKTGLNEQFF
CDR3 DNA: TGTGCCAGCAGTCTCCATAAGACAGGGTTGAATGAGCAGTTCTTC

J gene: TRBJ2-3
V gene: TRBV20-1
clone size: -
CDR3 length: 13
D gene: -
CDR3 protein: CSAPGLAGDTQYF
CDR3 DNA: TGCAGTGCCCCGGGCCTGGCGGGAGATACGCAGTATTTT

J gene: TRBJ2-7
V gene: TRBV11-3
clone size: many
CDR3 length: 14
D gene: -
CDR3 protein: CASSLVGQWYEQYF
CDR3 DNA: TGTGCCAGCAGCTTAGTCGGACAGTGGTACGAGCAGTACTTC

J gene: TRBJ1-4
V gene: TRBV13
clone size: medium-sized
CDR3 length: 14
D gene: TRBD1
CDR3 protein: CASSHGTVDEKLFF
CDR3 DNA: TGTGCCAGCAGCCATGGGACAGTGGATGAAAAACTGTTTTTT

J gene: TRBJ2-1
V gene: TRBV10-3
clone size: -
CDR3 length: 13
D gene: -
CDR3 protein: CAIKQSGDDEQFF
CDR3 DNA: TGTGCCATCAAACAGTCAGGGGACGATGAGCAGTTCTTC

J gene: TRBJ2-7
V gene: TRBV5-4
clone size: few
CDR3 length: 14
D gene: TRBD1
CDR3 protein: CASSPKDRVNEQYF
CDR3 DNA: TGTGCCAGCAGCCCAAAGGACAGGGTCAACGAGCAGTACTTC

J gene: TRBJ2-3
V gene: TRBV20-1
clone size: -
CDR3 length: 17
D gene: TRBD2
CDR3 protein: CSARGEGRGALLDTQYF
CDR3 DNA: TGCAGTGCTAGAGGGGAAGGGCGGGGGGCTCTGTTAGATACGCAGTATTTT

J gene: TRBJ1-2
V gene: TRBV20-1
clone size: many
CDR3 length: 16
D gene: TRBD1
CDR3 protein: CSAPTGSSPVPYGYTF
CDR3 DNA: TGCAGTGCCCCGACAGGGTCTTCTCCTGTGCCATATGGCTACACCTTC

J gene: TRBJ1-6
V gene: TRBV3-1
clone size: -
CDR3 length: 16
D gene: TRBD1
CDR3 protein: CASSQDRDRDNSPLHF
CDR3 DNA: TGTGCCAGCAGCCAGGACCGGGACAGGGACAATTCACCCCTCCACTTT

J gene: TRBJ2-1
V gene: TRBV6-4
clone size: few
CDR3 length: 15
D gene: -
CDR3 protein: CASSDRNRGRDEQFF
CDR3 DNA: TGTGCCAGCAGTGATCGCAATAGGGGTCGTGATGAGCAGTTCTTC

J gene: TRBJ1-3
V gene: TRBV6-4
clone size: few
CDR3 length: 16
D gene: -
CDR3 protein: CASSDRGRWSGNTIYF
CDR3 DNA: TGTGCCAGCAGTGACCGGGGGAGGTGGTCTGGAAACACCATATATTTT

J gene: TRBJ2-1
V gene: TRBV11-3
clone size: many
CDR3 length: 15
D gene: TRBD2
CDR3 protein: CASRARLAGGHEQFF
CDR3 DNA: TGTGCCAGCAGAGCGAGACTAGCGGGGGGGCATGAGCAGTTCTTC

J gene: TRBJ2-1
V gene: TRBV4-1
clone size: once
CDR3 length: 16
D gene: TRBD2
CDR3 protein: CASSQGPASGGAEQFF
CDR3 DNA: TGCGCCAGCAGCCAAGGGCCCGCTAGCGGGGGAGCTGAGCAGTTCTTC

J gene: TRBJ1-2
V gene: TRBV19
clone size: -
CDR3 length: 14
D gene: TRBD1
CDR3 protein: CASTPVDRDYGYTF
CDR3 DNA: TGTGCCAGTACTCCAGTCGACAGGGACTATGGCTACACCTTC

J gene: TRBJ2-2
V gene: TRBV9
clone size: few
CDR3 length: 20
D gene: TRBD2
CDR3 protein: CASSVVQPGGLAGPDGELFF
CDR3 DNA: TGTGCCAGCAGCGTGGTCCAACCCGGAGGACTAGCGGGGCCCGACGGGGAGCTGTTTTTT

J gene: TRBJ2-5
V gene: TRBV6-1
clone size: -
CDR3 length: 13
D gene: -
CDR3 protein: CASNRGRGGTQYF
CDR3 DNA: TGTGCCAGCAATCGGGGGCGGGGAGGGACCCAGTACTTC

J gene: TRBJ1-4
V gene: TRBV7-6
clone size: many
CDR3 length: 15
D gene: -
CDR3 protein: CASSFGRDRNEKLFF
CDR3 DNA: TGTGCCAGCAGCTTCGGCAGGGATCGGAATGAAAAACTGTTTTTT

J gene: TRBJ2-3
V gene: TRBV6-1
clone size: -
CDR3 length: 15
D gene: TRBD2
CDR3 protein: CASTSSAGLGATQYF
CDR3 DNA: TGTGCCAGCACCTCCTCGGCGGGACTAGGAGCTACGCAGTATTTT

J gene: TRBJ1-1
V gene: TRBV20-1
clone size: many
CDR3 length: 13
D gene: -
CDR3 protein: CSARAGENTEAFF
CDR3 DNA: TGCAGTGCCAGGGCAGGGGAGAACACTGAAGCTTTCTTT

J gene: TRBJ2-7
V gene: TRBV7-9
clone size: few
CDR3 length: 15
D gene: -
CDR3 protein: CASSSGRWPLYEQYF
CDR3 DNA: TGTGCCAGCAGTTCGGGCCGCTGGCCCCTCTACGAGCAGTACTTC